The clone carrying this T cell receptor (beta chain) was found a few times. What it binds is unknown. Its ends do not fully match the called genes, so a read error is possible. The data stem from a study of CD8+ T cells in alopecia areata. Study-level background: The study gave treated patients oral tofacitinib at 5 to 10 mg twice daily.

Germline V gene data show CDR1 as GTSNPN and CDR2 as SVGIG (reference sequence). This CDR3 has 14 amino acids. Extraction and reverse transcription of RNA yielded cDNA as the sequencing template. Profiling relied on immunoSEQ multiplex PCR, and the TCRdb table lists in-frame clones only, not all of them. Among about 200,000 clones listed, 55% to 70% were seen once. General study results and limits: Among the top 100, expanded CD8+ clones were significantly decreased by tofacitinib, as was scalp clonality. Lesional scalp, especially alopecia totalis/universalis, showed higher clonality than normal scalp.

Treatment described: oral pan-JAK inhibitor, 5-10 mg twice daily. Peripheral blood and lesional scalp punch biopsies were taken from alopecia areata patients. The rearrangement uses TRBV30 and TRBJ1-3, with D unresolved. This receptor was identified in a human donor with alopecia areata. The sample in question was CD4+ T cells sorted from blood, obtained at week 24, from a patient treated with tofacitinib. The CDR3 coding sequence is TGTGCCTGGAGTGAGTACGGCTCTGGAAACACCATGTATTTT. It yields the protein CAWSEYGSGNTMYF.